A single sample gave rise to the 7 T cell receptor beta chains below, sequenced in a study of shared clonotypes between healthy human individuals. TCRdb keeps only in-frame clones here, not all; method: immunoSEQ multiplex PCR. The repertoire holds 950,000 to 1,100,000 clones, with 70% to 80% as singletons. The sample taken for sequencing was memory CD4+ T cells sorted from blood. The subset denotes: CD45RA-negative fraction. Receptor source: a man between 18 and 35 years old in good health.

The genes are TRBV18 and TRBJ1-6; D is perhaps TRBD1 (6 bases). The CDR3 covers 17 residues. The germline V gene has CDR1 KGHSH and CDR2 LQKENI. V gave up 3 bases and J gave up 9 bases, with 21 bases separating them. CDR3 in amino acids: CASSPHTKTGPSSPLHF. In DNA, the CDR3 is TGTGCCAGCTCACCGCATACGAAGACAGGACCATCTTCACCCCTCCACTTT.

V gene TRBV13 combines with J gene TRBJ2-5; 12 bases line up with TRBD2. CDR3 length: 19 amino acids. J lost 2 bases, V lost 5 bases, and 15 bases had no gene match. Germline CDR1 PRHDT, CDR2 FYEKMQ (reference sequence). In DNA, the CDR3 is TGTGCCAGCAGCCCCTTTATTACTAGCGGGGGGTGGGGACAAGAGACCCAGTACTTC. It specifies CASSPFITSGGWGQETQYF.

This chain connects TRBV7-2 to TRBJ2-1; maybe TRBD2 (6 bases). The CDR3 extends over 12 amino acids. CDR1 is SGHTA, CDR2 FQGNSA, per germline. Deletions cut 2 bases from V and 10 bases from J, with 9 bases between. The CDR3 here is CASSLMREEQFF. CDR3 DNA sequence: TGTGCCAGCAGCTTAATGCGGGAAGAGCAGTTCTTC.

This clone was counted a few times. In nucleotides, the CDR3 is TGTGCCAGCAGCATAACTAGCGGGAGCTACGAGCAGTACTTC. This sequence encodes CASSITSGSYEQYF. The genes are TRBV7-6 and TRBJ2-7; 11 bases map to TRBD2. Trimming cost V 5 bases and J 3 bases; bases outside gene matches: 3. The CDR3 contains 14 residues. Germline assignment: CDR1 SGHVS and CDR2 FNYEAQ.

This clone appeared once. Other DNA sequences in the same sample also yield this CDR3. The chain uses TRBV18 and TRBJ2-7; TRBD1 aligns across 9 bases. The V and J ends lost 3 bases and 4 bases, in that order; junction bases with no gene match: 4. The germline V gene encodes CDR1 KGHSH and CDR2 LQKENI. The CDR3 contains 14 residues. Here the CDR3 DNA reads TGTGCCAGCTCACCGCAAGGACAGGGGTACGAGCAGTACTTC. Translated: CASSPQGQGYEQYF.

The chain is built from TRBV5-4 and TRBJ1-2; 10 bases align to TRBD1. This CDR3 is 15 amino acids long. Germline trimming cut 3 bases from V and 3 bases from J; bases unmatched to any gene: 5. In germline, CDR1 is SGHNT, CDR2 YYREEE (reference sequence). The CDR3 sequence: CASSSGDRGDYGYTF. The CDR3 bases are TGTGCCAGCAGCTCGGGGGACAGGGGCGACTATGGCTACACCTTC.

The chain recombines TRBV2 with TRBJ2-5; 11 bases align to TRBD2. The V gene's germline CDR1 is SNHLY and CDR2 FYNNEI. This CDR3 spans 15 amino acids. The trim removed 5 bases at V and 5 bases at J, leaving 7 bases unmatched. The CDR3, as DNA: TGTGCCAGCAGTAGGGCTAGCGGGGGGTGGGAGACCCAGTACTTC. The encoded protein is CASSRASGGWETQYF.